Listed below are T cell receptor beta chains from one sample, sequenced in a study of shared clonotypes between healthy human individuals. Here immunoSEQ multiplex PCR was the method, and the copy in TCRdb shows in-frame clones only, minus some. This sample has about 490,000 clones, with more than 65% found just once. The specimen was PBMCs. The receptors shown here come from a woman aged 40-49 years in good health. Some clones in this sample may be carry-over from other donors' samples. Both conserved end residues are part of each CDR3. The order of the fields is D gene, J gene, clone size, V gene, CDR3 protein, CDR3 DNA. D genes are given only for firm matches. Not every row has a clone size; where given, it reads once, few, many or a size class.

>TRBD2|TRBJ2-7|many|TRBV4-3
CASSQVAGGPYEQYF
TGCGCCAGCAGCCAAGTCGCGGGAGGGCCCTACGAGCAGTACTTC
>TRBD1|TRBJ1-1|-|TRBV7-2
CASRSDRGGTEAFF
TGTGCCAGCAGGTCCGACAGGGGCGGCACTGAAGCTTTCTTT
>-|TRBJ2-7|once|TRBV7-3
CASSWSSYEQYF
TGTGCCAGCAGCTGGAGCTCCTACGAGCAGTACTTC
>TRBD2|TRBJ2-3|-|TRBV18
CASSPRASGEGDTQYF
TGTGCCAGCTCACCACGGGCTAGCGGGGAGGGAGATACGCAGTATTTT
>-|TRBJ1-1|-|TRBV28
CASSSNPNTEAFF
TGTGCCAGCAGTTCAAATCCGAACACTGAAGCTTTCTTT
>-|TRBJ1-4|once|TRBV6-1
CASTRQPNNEKLFF
TGTGCCAGCACCCGACAGCCCAATAATGAAAAACTGTTTTTT
>TRBD2|TRBJ2-1|-|TRBV27
CASTTSGRALGSYNEQFF
TGTGCCAGCACGACTAGCGGGAGGGCCCTCGGCTCCTACAATGAGCAGTTCTTC
>TRBD2|TRBJ2-1|-|TRBV28
CASTLSGRAHNEQFF
TGTGCCAGCACTCTAAGCGGGAGGGCCCACAATGAGCAGTTCTTC
>-|TRBJ2-3|-|TRBV5-1
CASSLADHASDTQYF
TGCGCCAGCAGCTTAGCGGACCATGCATCAGATACGCAGTATTTT
>-|TRBJ1-1|once|TRBV30
CAYGRNTEAFF
TGTGCCTACGGACGGAACACTGAAGCTTTCTTT
>TRBD2|TRBJ2-1|-|TRBV9
CASKQIAGGPYNEQFF
TGTGCCAGCAAGCAGATAGCGGGAGGGCCTTACAATGAGCAGTTCTTC
>-|TRBJ2-2|-|TRBV28
CASSLRSKWTANTGELFF
TGTGCCAGCAGTTTACGGTCGAAGTGGACAGCCAACACCGGGGAGCTGTTTTTT
>TRBD1|TRBJ1-1|-|TRBV9
CASSPRQGGFTEAFF
TGTGCCAGCAGCCCCAGACAGGGGGGATTCACTGAAGCTTTCTTT
>TRBD2|TRBJ2-1|many|TRBV15
CATSRVAGSYNEQFF
TGTGCCACCAGCAGAGTAGCGGGGTCGTACAATGAGCAGTTCTTC
>-|TRBJ1-2|-|TRBV27
CASKWAGKDGYTF
TGTGCCAGCAAGTGGGCCGGGAAGGATGGCTACACCTTC
>-|TRBJ1-4|many|TRBV6-8
CASSYKGGLEKLFF
TGTGCCAGCAGTTACAAAGGGGGGCTGGAAAAACTGTTTTTT
>-|TRBJ2-7|-|TRBV7-8
CASSRLVYEQYF
TGTGCCAGCAGCCGACTAGTTTACGAGCAGTACTTC